This entry concerns a single T cell receptor (beta chain). There is no known antigen for this receptor. No much larger clone is present one base from it, and per-base qualities are unavailable. Graves' hyperthyroidism was defined as stable when no progression to ophthalmopathy occurred over 18 months of follow-up. The hyperthyroidism patients were between 18 and 65 years old and newly diagnosed, with a disease duration of less than 2 months. The study excluded patients with uncontrolled infections, other autoimmune diseases, pregnancy or lactation. Diagnoses relied on clinical symptoms, serum thyroxine and TRAb, thyroid ultrasound and orbital computed tomography. PBMCs were isolated from about 10 ml of fresh peripheral blood by Ficoll-Paque density gradient centrifugation. Trizol reagent was used to extract total RNA, and RNA quality was then checked on an Agilent 2100 Bioanalyzer. This entry comes from a study of T cells in Graves' hyperthyroidism and ophthalmopathy (dated by TCRdb to the late 2010s). The study in broad terms: Peripheral blood was collected at initial diagnosis, before any treatment. A discovery cohort of around 98 patients, 43 with Graves' ophthalmopathy and about 60 with stable Graves' hyperthyroidism, was used to find distinguishing TCR V-J signatures. Whether ophthalmopathy could be predicted prospectively was tested in an independent validation cohort made up of fewer than 20 hyperthyroidism patients plus 17 patients who later progressed to ophthalmopathy. For training and testing, the roughly 97 patients in the discovery cohort were randomly divided in a 7:3 ratio. Thyroid tissue and blood T-cell repertoires from more than 5 Graves' hyperthyroidism patients were also compared in the study. After blood sampling, hyperthyroidism patients were treated with methimazole at a starting dose of 30 mg daily, and ophthalmopathy patients were treated with high-dose intravenous methylprednisolone. The paper describes TCR Vbeta CDR3 sequencing of roughly 130 peripheral blood samples, made up of 43 ophthalmopathy patients, 70 to 75 hyperthyroidism patients and 17 progressor patients. What the study reported, not specific to this receptor: Blood samples also contained most of the expanded thyroid clonotypes (frequency above 0.001), which suggests that blood repertoires may reflect thyroid immune responses. No statistical method was used to fix the sample size in advance, and group allocation was not hidden from the investigators. During validation, the model predicted progression to ophthalmopathy a median of about 6.5 months ahead of onset, with almost 71% sensitivity and 72% to 80% specificity. Ophthalmopathy was separated from stable hyperthyroidism by a 13 V-J signature model, with roughly 88% sensitivity and around 81% specificity obtained in cross-validation and 80%/75% obtained in testing.

The germline V gene supplies CDR1 KGHDR and CDR2 SFDVKD. Cut back by 1 base and 5 bases, the V and J ends lie 5 bases apart. The CDR3 measures 12 amino acids from cysteine to phenylalanine. This entry keeps only the CDR3 DNA: 36 bases, framed from base 1. The TCR beta CDR3 regions were amplified from RNA transcripts. The TCR CDR3 was subjected to a first round of RT-PCR using the HTBI primer set and the Qiagen OneStep RT-PCR kit. Libraries were constructed in a second round of multiplex PCR, after which size selection and purification were performed. The libraries were sequenced on an Illumina HiSeq2000 using paired-end 100 bp reads. Turning to the authors' computational methods: SOAPnuke was used to process the raw data, with reads discarded if the reads contained adapters or uncalled bases, had a mean Phred below 15, or lacked an exact constant-primer or identifier match. High-quality paired reads were merged with COPE v1.2.5, and unique nucleotide sequences were defined as clonotypes. MiTCR v1.1 was used to align the clonotypes against IMGT TRBV, TRBD and TRBJ reference segments. The analysis included only V-J combinations with a frequency above 0.0001, which together covered more than 98% of the repertoires. The TCS score was defined as F50 (clonal expansion) divided by E x V (chaos), with BLOSUM62-based TCRdist calculated between CDR3 peptides within each V-J. Welch's t-statistics and random forest reduced around 520 V-J features to about 12, which were used in a naive Bayes classifier (R e1071). Starting from the raw public reads, TCRdb applied fastp trimming at Q25, assembled clones with MiXCR and retained in-frame beta chains. Rows with a matching CDR3 protein are joined into one entry that keeps the most common DNA and genes. In this record, the V and J calls reflect TCRdb's handling and not the investigators' own analysis. This sample has some 440,000 distinct CDR3 sequences in its table, and approximately 15% of those were observed once. The ten largest clones add up to around 14% of the sample.

The V and J genes are TRBV24-1 and TRBJ2-7, with the D gene too uncertain to name. The sequence came from a woman younger than 30 with Graves' hyperthyroidism. The sequenced sample was blood. The DNA sequence is given as TGTGCCACCAGTGATTTTCAGGACGAGCAGTACTTC. The encoded protein is CATSDFQDEQYF.